Shown below are 16 T cell receptor beta chains from a single sample sequenced in a study of cytomegalovirus exposure and HLA in healthy donors. The study ran its PCR with 60 Vbeta and 13 Jbeta primers. Sequenced by immunoSEQ multiplex PCR; TCRdb stores in-frame clones only, minus some. The profile shows roughly 180,000 clones, around 75% of them singletons. The sequenced sample was PBMCs. The receptors stem from a female donor in good health and CMV-seronegative.

The chain employs TRBV2 and TRBJ1-6; D call uncertain. The CDR3 sequence is 14 residues long. Trimming shortened V by 6 bases and J by 8 bases, and 14 bases separated the two germline ends. Germline V gene lookup returns CDR1 SNHLY and CDR2 FYNNEI. The CDR3 region has the DNA TGTGCCAGCAGCCCTCTTCCGGCGGATTCACCCCTCCACTTT. Translation: CASSPLPADSPLHF.

This rearrangement joins TRBV11-2 to TRBJ1-1, with a tentative D call TRBD1 (5 bases). Trimming took off 1 base at V and 8 bases at J, with 11 bases between the two ends. Germline CDR1 and CDR2: SGHAT and FQNNGV. CDR3 length: 13 amino acids. This CDR3 is CASSLAGGREAFF. The DNA of the CDR3 is TGTGCCAGCAGCTTAGCGGGGGGGAGGGAAGCTTTCTTT.

This chain uses TRBV27 with TRBJ1-5, with D tentatively TRBD1 (6 bases). Germline V gives CDR1 MNHEY, CDR2 SMNVEV (reference sequence). This CDR3 spans 15 amino acids. The V and J ends lost 8 bases and 1 base respectively, with 15 bases between them. Here the CDR3 DNA reads TGTGCCAGCGGACCGTATGGACAGAGCAATCAGCCCCAGCATTTT. This encodes CASGPYGQSNQPQHF.

In this sample, this clone turned up once. The chain links TRBV19 to TRBJ1-4, with D tentatively TRBD1 (5 bases). Germline V gene sequence: CDR1 LNHDA, CDR2 SQIVND (reference sequence). V gave up 5 bases and J gave up 13 bases, with 11 bases separating them. This CDR3 has 11 residues. The CDR3 loop is CASSAQGGLFF. Written as DNA, the CDR3 is TGTGCCAGTAGTGCCCAGGGCGGACTGTTTTTT.

The chain links TRBV6-5 to TRBJ1-5, with D perhaps TRBD1 (6 bases). The CDR3 spans 14 residues. The germline V gene has CDR1 MNHEY and CDR2 SVGAGI. V lost 6 bases to trimming and J lost 2 bases, with 11 bases between them. The CDR3, as DNA: TGTGCCAGCAGCAAGGGGGTGGGCAATCAGCCCCAGCATTTT. Translating gives CASSKGVGNQPQHF.

This sequence joins TRBV6-5 and TRBJ2-1; D remains unclear. Per germline, CDR1 MNHEY and CDR2 SVGAGI. V lost 9 bases to trimming and J lost 2 bases, with 14 bases between them. The CDR3 contains 14 residues. The CDR3 region is CASCPQRTYNEQFF. The CDR3 bases are TGTGCCAGTTGCCCCCAGCGTACCTACAATGAGCAGTTCTTC.

The chain couples TRBV7-9 to TRBJ2-7; a weak D match, TRBD1 (5 bases). CDR1 and CDR2 (germline): SEHNR, FQNEAQ (reference sequence). Deletions cut 0 bases from V and 6 bases from J, with 6 bases between. This CDR3 spans 12 amino acids. DNA for the CDR3: TGTGCCAGCAGCTTAGCGCAGGGCGAGCAGTACTTC. Translating it yields CASSLAQGEQYF.

This chain links TRBV2 with TRBJ1-5; maybe TRBD1 (6 bases). Germline V gene lookup returns CDR1 SNHLY and CDR2 FYNNEI. The CDR3 is made up of 14 amino acids. Between the trimmed V and J ends, which lost 6 bases and 0 bases, there was a span of 9 bases. The CDR3: CASRDSPSNQPQHF. Written as DNA, the CDR3 is TGTGCCAGCAGGGACAGTCCTAGCAATCAGCCCCAGCATTTT.

The V call is TRBV6-5, the J call TRBJ2-7, with a tentative D call TRBD2 (6 bases). CDR3 length: 13 residues. Trimming took off 2 bases at V and 3 bases at J, with 8 bases between the two ends. Germline V lookup: CDR1 MNHEY, CDR2 SVGAGI. The CDR3 coding sequence is TGTGCCAGCAGTTACCGCGGGGACTACGAGCAGTACTTC. Protein product: CASSYRGDYEQYF.

The chain recombines TRBV4-3 with TRBJ2-3; 9 nucleotides align to TRBD2. Looked up from germline, CDR1 is LGHNA and CDR2 is YSLEER. V shed 1 base, J shed 3 bases, and the junction held 5 bases outside the gene matches. The CDR3 sequence is 16 residues long. The CDR3, as DNA: TGCGCCAGCAGCCAAGGGGGGCTAGCGGGGACAGATACGCAGTATTTT. It is translated as CASSQGGLAGTDTQYF.

Turning to this clone: Other DNA sequences in this specimen translate into the identical CDR3. This sequence joins TRBV9 and TRBJ1-4; D remains ambiguous. V lost 0 bases and J lost 0, with 6 bases in between. CDR3 length: 15 residues. Germline V gene sequence: CDR1 SGDLS, CDR2 YYNGEE. CDR3 loop: CASSVGGATNEKLFF. In nucleotides, the CDR3 is TGTGCCAGCAGCGTAGGGGGAGCAACTAATGAAAAACTGTTTTTT. The variable domain in full, with the rest retrieved from reference TRBV9 and TRBJ1-4, is DSGVTQTPKHLITATGQRVTLRCSPRSGDLSVYWYQQSLDQGLQFLIQYYNGEERAKGNILERFSAQQFPDLHSELNLSSLELGDSALYFCASSVGGATNEKLFFGSGTQLSVL.

The V and J genes are TRBV6-1 and TRBJ2-7, with 11 bases lining up with TRBD1. This CDR3 has 15 residues. The germline CDR1 and CDR2 sequences are MNHNS and SASEGT. Losses at the gene ends were 6 bases for V and 7 bases for J; bases not matched to a gene: 11. The CDR3: CASSPSDRGRREQYF. CDR3 DNA: TGTGCCAGCAGCCCTTCGGACAGGGGGCGTCGGGAGCAGTACTTC.

The gene calls are TRBV4-2 and TRBJ2-7; 10 positions agree with TRBD1. The CDR3 contains 15 residues. J was trimmed by 3 bases and V by 5 bases; bases with no gene match: 7. Germline loops: CDR1 LGHNA, CDR2 YNFKEQ. The CDR3 protein is CASSSRTGGYYEQYF. CDR3 nucleotide sequence: TGTGCCAGCAGCTCGCGGACAGGGGGTTACTACGAGCAGTACTTC.

V gene TRBV7-6 combines with J gene TRBJ2-7, with 8 bases matching TRBD1. Germline values: CDR1 SGHVS, CDR2 FNYEAQ. Unmatched junction bases numbered 6, after V lost 5 bases and J lost 3 bases. The CDR3 has 14 residues. The CDR3 region is CASSGKTGVYEQYF. The CDR3 DNA is TGTGCCAGCAGCGGAAAGACAGGGGTCTACGAGCAGTACTTC.

V is TRBV7-2 and J is TRBJ2-7, with 8 nucleotides matching TRBD2. V gave up 5 bases and J gave up 6 bases; unmatched junction bases: 6. This CDR3 region has 13 residues. Germline V gives CDR1 SGHTA, CDR2 FQGNSA. The CDR3 coding sequence is TGTGCCAGCAGCCCCCCAGCGGGAGTCGAGCAGTACTTC. This translates into CASSPPAGVEQYF.

This rearrangement joins TRBV5-8 to TRBJ1-4; tentatively, D is TRBD1 (5 bases). V was cut by 4 bases and J by 8 bases, with 12 bases left in between. From germline, CDR1 is SGHTS and CDR2 YDEGEE. The CDR3 is 13 residues long. CDR3 amino acids: CASSLKRGEKLFF. DNA of the CDR3: TGTGCCAGCAGCCTGAAAAGGGGCGAAAAACTGTTTTTT.